This paragraph reports one T cell receptor beta chain. Authors' methods: Estimation of nucleated cell counts relied on the amplification of reference gene primers. Some clones are missing from TCRdb's copy, which holds only in-frame ones; the method was immunoSEQ multiplex PCR. The V and J calls and clone size are taken from that table; D and trimming were inferred from the DNA. The sample lists around 150,000 clones, roughly 90% occurring once. These data belong to a study of blood T cell repertoires in COVID-19. In the study overall: The United States, Italy and Spain provided the acute and convalescent COVID-19 samples. From T cells, B-cell-depleted T cells, or PBMCs came the material, which was cDNA or gDNA.

Sequenced: peripheral blood. The clonotype comes from a man in his 60s with active or convalescent COVID-19.

The CDR3 DNA reads TGTGCCAGCAGTACAGGAAACACTGAAGCTTTCTTT. Amino acids: CASSTGNTEAFF. The chain has TRBV7-6 and TRBJ1-1, with TRBD1 as a possible D gene (5 bases). This CDR3 spans 12 amino acids. Between the trimmed V and J ends, which lost 6 bases and 2 bases, there was a span of 7 bases. The germline CDR1 and CDR2 sequences are SGHVS and FNYEAQ.